This TCR beta chain emerged from a study of monozygotic twins with inflammatory bowel disease. T cells were not sorted, and total RNA was isolated straight from whole blood. Germline CDR1 and CDR2: SGHTA and FQGNSA. The CDR3 has 15 residues. Using TCRalpha and TCRbeta cDNA, the researchers carried out two nested PCRs that lasted roughly 16 and 10 cycles. TCRdb re-called the 5' RACE reads and catalogs CDR3 proteins one per entry, DNA excluded. The sample data list approximately 210,000 distinct CDR3 sequences. Sequenced sample: blood. This sequence originates from a human donor with ulcerative colitis or Crohn's disease, or a healthy co-twin of an affected twin (not recorded which). The rearrangement links TRBV7-2 to TRBJ2-3; TCRdb's D gene call, TRBD1, goes unchecked for lack of DNA. CDR3 residues: CASSPTVGGTDTQYF.